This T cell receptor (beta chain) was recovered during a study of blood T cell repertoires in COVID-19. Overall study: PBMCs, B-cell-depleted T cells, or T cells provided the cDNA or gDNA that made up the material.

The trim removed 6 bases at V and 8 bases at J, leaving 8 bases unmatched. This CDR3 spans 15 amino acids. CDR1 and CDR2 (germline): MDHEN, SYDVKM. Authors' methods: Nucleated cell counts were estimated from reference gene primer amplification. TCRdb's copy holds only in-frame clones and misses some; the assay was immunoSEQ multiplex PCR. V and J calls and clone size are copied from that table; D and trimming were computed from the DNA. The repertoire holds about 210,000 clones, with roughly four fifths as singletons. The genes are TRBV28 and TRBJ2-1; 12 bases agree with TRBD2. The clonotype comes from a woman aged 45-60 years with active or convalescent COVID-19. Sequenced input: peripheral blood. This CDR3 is CASRPSGRGGDEQFF. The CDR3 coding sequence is TGTGCCAGCAGACCTAGCGGGAGGGGGGGCGATGAGCAGTTCTTC.